This section outlines one T cell receptor (beta chain) sequence together with its context. The antigen is undetermined. Germline-derived CDR1 and CDR2 are SGHNT and YYREEE (reference sequence). Trimming took off 4 bases at V and 1 base at J, with 14 bases between the two ends. The CDR3 totals 15 residues. The record originates from a study of T cell responses to AZD1222 COVID-19 vaccine. Study-level background: Second-dose groups at about 4 or about 12 weeks were pooled.

Method: immunoSEQ multiplex PCR; TCRdb's copy keeps in-frame clones and lacks some. The sample consists of fewer than 180,000 clones, around 94% of them appearing once. General observations from the study: There were repertoire samples only from the period after the peak T cell response.

The sample in question was peripheral blood, obtained on day 0 of AZD1222 vaccination. This rearrangement joins TRBV5-4 to TRBJ1-1, with D possibly matching TRBD1 (6 bases). The clonotype originates from an adult in good health. The chain's CDR3 is CASSPRGSGNTEAFF. CDR3 DNA: TGTGCCAGCAGCCCCAGGGGATCCGGGAACACTGAAGCTTTCTTT.